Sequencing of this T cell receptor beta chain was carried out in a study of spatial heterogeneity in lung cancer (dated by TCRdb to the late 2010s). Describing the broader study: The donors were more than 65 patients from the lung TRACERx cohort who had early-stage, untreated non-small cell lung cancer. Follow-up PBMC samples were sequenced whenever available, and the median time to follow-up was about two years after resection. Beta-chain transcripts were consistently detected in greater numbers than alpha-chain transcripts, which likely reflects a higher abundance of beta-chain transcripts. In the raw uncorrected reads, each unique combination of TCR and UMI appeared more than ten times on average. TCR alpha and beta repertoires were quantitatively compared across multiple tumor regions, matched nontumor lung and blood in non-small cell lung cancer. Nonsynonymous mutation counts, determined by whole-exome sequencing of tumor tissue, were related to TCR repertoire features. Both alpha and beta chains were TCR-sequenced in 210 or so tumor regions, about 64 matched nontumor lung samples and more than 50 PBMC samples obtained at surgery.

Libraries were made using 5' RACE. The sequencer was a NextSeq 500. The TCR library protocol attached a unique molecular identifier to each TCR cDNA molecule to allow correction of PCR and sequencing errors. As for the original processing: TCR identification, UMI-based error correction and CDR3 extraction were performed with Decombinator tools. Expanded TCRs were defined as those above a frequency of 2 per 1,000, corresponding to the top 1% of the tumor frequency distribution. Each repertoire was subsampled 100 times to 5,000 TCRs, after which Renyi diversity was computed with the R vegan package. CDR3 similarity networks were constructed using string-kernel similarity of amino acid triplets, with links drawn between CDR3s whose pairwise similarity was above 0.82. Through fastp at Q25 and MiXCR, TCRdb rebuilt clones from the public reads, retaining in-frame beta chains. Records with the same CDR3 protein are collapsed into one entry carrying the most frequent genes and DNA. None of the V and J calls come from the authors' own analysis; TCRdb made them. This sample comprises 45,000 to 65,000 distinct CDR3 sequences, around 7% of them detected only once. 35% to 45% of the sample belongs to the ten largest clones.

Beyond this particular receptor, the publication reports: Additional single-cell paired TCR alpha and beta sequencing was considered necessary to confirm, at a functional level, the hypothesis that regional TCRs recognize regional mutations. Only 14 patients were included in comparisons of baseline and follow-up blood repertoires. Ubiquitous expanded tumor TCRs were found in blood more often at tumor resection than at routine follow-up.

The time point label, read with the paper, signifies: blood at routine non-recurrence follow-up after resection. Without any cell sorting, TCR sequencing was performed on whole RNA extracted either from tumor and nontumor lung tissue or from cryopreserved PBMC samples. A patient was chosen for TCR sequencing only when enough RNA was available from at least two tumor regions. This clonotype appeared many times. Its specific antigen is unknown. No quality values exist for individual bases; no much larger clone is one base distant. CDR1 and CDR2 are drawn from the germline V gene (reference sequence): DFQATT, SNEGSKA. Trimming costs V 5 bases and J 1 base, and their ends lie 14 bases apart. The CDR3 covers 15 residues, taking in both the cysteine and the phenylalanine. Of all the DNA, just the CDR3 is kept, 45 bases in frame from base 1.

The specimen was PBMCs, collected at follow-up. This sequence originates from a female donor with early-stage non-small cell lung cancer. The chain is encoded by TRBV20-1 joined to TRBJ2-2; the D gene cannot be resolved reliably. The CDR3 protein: CSARTGGENTGELFF. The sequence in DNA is TGCAGTGCTCGAACGGGTGGGGAGAACACCGGGGAGCTGTTTTTT.